This section outlines one TCR beta chain sequence together with its context. The antigen is undetermined. The method was immunoSEQ multiplex PCR; TCRdb's version includes in-frame clones alone and lacks a portion of them. The sample lists some 15,000 clones, 73% occurring once. The data are from a study of neoadjuvant anti-PD-1 for oral cavity cancer. For the study at large: Around day 43, patients without progression received a fourth nivolumab dose before surgery.

Broader study findings: Post-nivolumab, blood T cell clonality was significantly elevated in non-responders.

Germline V CDR1 and CDR2: SGHTA, FQGNSA. V shed 4 bases and J shed 7 bases, with 11 bases lying between them. CDR3 length: 13 residues. Indicated time point: after neoadjuvant nivolumab, at surgical resection. Patients had newly diagnosed, untreated stage II-IVA oral cavity squamous cell carcinoma. The patients had HPV-negative, locally advanced oral cavity squamous cell carcinoma. The V and J genes are TRBV7-2 and TRBJ1-5; D unresolved. Specimen: PBMCs, collected after nivolumab (anti-PD-1) treatment. The clonotype was recovered from a person aged 35 to 85 with oral cavity squamous cell carcinoma. CDR3 sequence (DNA): TGTGCCAGCAGCTCGGGGAGCTTCCAGCCCCAGCATTTT. Protein: CASSSGSFQPQHF.